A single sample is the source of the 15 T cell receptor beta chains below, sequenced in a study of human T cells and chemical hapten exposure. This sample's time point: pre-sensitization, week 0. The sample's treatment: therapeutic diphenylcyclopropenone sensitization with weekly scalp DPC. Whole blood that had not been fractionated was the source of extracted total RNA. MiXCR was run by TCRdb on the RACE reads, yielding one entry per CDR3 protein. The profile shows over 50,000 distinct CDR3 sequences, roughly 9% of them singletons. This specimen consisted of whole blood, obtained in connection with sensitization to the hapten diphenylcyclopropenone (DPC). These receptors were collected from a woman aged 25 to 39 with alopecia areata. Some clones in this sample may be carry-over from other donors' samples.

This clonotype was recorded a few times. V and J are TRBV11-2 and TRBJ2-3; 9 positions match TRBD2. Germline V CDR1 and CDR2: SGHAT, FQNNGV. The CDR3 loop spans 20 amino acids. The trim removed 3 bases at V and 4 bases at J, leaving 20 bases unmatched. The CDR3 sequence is CASSLYVGRGGRRRADTQYF. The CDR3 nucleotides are TGTGCCAGCAGCTTGTATGTTGGGCGGGGGGGTCGGAGGCGGGCAGATACGCAGTATTTT.

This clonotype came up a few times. In DNA, the CDR3 is TGTGCCAGCGGAGCTGTAGGAAACACCATATATTTT. This sequence encodes CASGAVGNTIYF. The chain carries TRBV7-6 and TRBJ1-3; D ambiguous. CDR3 length: 12 amino acids. The germline gives CDR1 SGHVS, CDR2 FNYEAQ. V shed 8 bases and J shed 4 bases, with 9 bases lying between them.

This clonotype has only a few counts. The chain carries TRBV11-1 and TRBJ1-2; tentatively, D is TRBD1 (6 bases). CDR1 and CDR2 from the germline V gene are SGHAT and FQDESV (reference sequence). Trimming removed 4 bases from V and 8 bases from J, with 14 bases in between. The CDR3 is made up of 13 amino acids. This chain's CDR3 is CASSYTGSDGYTF. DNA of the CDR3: TGTGCCAGCAGCTACACAGGGTCTGACGGCTACACCTTC.

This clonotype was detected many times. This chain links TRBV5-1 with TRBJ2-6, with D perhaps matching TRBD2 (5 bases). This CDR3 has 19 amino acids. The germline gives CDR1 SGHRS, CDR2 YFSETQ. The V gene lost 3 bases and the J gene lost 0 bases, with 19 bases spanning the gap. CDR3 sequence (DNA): TGCGCCAGCAGCTCCAGCCCCTTAGGGAGAAACTCTGGGGCCAACGTCCTGACTTTC. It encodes CASSSSPLGRNSGANVLTF.

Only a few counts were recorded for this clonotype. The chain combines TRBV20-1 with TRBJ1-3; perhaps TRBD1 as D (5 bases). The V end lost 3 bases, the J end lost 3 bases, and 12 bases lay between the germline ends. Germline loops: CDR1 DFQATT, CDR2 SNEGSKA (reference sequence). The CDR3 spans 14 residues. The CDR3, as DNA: TGCAGTGCTAGTCATCGGGGCGTTGGAAACACCATATATTTT. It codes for CSASHRGVGNTIYF.

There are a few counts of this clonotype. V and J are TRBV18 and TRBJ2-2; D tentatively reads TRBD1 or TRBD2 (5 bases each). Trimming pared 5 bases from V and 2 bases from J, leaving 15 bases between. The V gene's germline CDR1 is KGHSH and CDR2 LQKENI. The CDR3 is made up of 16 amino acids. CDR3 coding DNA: TGTGCCAGCTCAACCCGGGACGGAACAAACACCGGGGAGCTGTTTTTT. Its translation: CASSTRDGTNTGELFF. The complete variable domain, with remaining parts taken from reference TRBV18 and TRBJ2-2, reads NAGVMQNPRHLVRRRGQEARLRCSPMKGHSHVYWYRQLPEEGLKFMVYLQKENIIDESGMPKERFSAEFPKEGPSILRIQQVVRGDSAAYFCASSTRDGTNTGELFFGEGSRLTVL.

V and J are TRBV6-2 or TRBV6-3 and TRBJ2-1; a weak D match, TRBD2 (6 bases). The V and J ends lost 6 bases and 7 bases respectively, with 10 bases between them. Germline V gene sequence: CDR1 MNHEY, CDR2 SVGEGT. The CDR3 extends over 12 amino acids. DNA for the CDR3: TGTGCCAGCAGGCTACGGGGGAATGAGCAGTTCTTC. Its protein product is CASRLRGNEQFF.

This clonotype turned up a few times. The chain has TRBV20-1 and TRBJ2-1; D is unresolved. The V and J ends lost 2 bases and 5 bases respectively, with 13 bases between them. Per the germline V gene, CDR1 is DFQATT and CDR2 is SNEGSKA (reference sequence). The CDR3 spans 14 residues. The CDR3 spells CSARKPSRNNEQFF. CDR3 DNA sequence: TGCAGTGCTAGAAAGCCCTCCCGTAACAATGAGCAGTTCTTC.

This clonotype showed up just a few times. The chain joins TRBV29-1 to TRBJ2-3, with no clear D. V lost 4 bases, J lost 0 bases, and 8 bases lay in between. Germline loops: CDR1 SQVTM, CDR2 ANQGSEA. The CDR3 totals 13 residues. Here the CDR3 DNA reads TGCAGCGTTGGGATGCAGAGCACAGATACGCAGTATTTT. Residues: CSVGMQSTDTQYF.

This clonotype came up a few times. The CDR3 bases are TGTGCCAGCAGCCCTACCCGCGGCTACTCTGGAAACACCATATATTTT. It codes for CASSPTRGYSGNTIYF. This rearrangement joins TRBV7-2 to TRBJ1-3; D is ambiguous. V was shortened by 5 bases and J by 0 bases, with 14 bases between the two germline ends. The CDR3 covers 16 residues. CDR1 is SGHTA and CDR2 is FQGNSA in the germline V gene. Using reference TRBV7-2 and TRBJ1-3 for the parts outside the CDR3, the full variable domain is GAGVSQSPSNKVTEKGKDVELRCDPISGHTALYWYRQSLGQGLEFLIYFQGNSAPDKSGLPSDRFSAERTGGSVSTLTIQRTQQEDSAVYLCASSPTRGYSGNTIYFGEGSWLTVV.

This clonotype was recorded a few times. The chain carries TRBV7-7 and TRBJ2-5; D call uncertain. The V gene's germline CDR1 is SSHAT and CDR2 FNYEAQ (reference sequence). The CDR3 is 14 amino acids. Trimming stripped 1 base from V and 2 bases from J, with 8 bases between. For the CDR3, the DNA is TGTGCCAGCAGCTTAGATGCCGGGCAAGAGACCCAGTACTTC. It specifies CASSLDAGQETQYF. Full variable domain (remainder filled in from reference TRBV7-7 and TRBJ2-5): GAGVSQSPRYKVTKRGQDVTLRCDPISSHATLYWYQQALGQGPEFLTYFNYEAQPDKSGLPSDRFSAERPEGSISTLTIQRTEQRDSAMYRCASSLDAGQETQYFGPGTRLLVL.

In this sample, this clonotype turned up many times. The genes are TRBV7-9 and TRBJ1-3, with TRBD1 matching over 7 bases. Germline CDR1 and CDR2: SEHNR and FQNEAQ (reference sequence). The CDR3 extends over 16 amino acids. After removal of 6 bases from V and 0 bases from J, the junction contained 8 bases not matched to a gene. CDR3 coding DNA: TGTGCCAGCAGTTCGGGACAGCCCAGCTCTGGAAACACCATATATTTT. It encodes CASSSGQPSSGNTIYF.

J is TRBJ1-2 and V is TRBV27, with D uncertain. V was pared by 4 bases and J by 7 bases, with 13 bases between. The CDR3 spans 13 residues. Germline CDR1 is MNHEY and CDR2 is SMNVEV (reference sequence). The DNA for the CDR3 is TGTGCCAGCAGTTCCTTGGGCGGCCTTGGCTACACCTTC. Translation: CASSSLGGLGYTF.

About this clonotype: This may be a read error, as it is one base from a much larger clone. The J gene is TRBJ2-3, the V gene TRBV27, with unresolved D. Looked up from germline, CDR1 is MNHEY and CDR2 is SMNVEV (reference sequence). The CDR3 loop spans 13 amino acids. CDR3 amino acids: CACSLQNTDTQYF. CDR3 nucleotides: TGTGCCTGCAGTCTACAGAACACAGATACGCAGTATTTT.

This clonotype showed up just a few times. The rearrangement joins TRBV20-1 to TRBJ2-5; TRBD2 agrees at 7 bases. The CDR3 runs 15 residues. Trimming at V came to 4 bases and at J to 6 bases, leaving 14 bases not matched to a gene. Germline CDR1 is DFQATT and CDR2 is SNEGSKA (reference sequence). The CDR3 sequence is CSAIDARLALQTQYF. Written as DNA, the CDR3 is TGCAGTGCTATAGACGCCCGACTAGCTTTGCAGACCCAGTACTTC.